This entry concerns a single T cell receptor (beta chain). TCRdb's table, derived via immunoSEQ multiplex PCR, lists solely in-frame clones and lacks some. Of about 22,000 clones listed, 75% to 95% are singletons. The data originate from a study of blood T cell repertoires in COVID-19. Overall study: In each case, the material was cDNA or gDNA derived from T cells, B-cell-depleted T cells, or PBMCs.

The CDR3 is 17 residues long. Germline V lookup: CDR1 SGHRS, CDR2 YFSETQ. Trimming took 6 bases from V and 0 from J; bases not matched to a gene: 12. This rearrangement joins TRBV5-1 to TRBJ2-1; TRBD2 agrees at 7 bases. The clonotype originates from a woman in her seventies with active COVID-19. The specimen sequenced was peripheral blood. CDR3 protein: CASMGWEGRSSYNEQFF. As DNA, the CDR3 is TGCGCCAGCATGGGGTGGGAGGGAAGAAGCTCCTACAATGAGCAGTTCTTC.